This T cell receptor beta chain was observed in a study of lung T cells in sarcoidosis with Löfgren's syndrome. Findings and caveats of the study: Recognition of an unidentified sarcoidosis antigen was only suggested.

TCRdb used MiXCR to reprocess the reads, holding one entry per CDR3 protein. Of around 9,300 distinct CDR3 sequences in the sample, around 21% are singletons; the top ten hold about 26%. This clonotype was counted ten times or more. Its antigen is still unknown. This TCR was sampled from a human donor with sarcoidosis (Löfgren's syndrome or another form), or a control subject (not recorded which). The sample taken for sequencing was CD4+ T cells from bronchoalveolar lavage fluid.

The DNA for the CDR3 is TGCAGTGCTAGTCTTCCTGGACCGGTAGGGCGGGGCTACACCTTC. Its translation is CSASLPGPVGRGYTF. The J gene is TRBJ1-2, the V gene TRBV20-1; D not resolved. The CDR3 extends over 15 amino acids. Trimming left V 3 bases short and J 8 bases short, with 22 bases between. Per the germline V gene, CDR1 is DFQATT and CDR2 is SNEGSKA (reference sequence).